Listed here are 32 T cell receptor beta chains from one sample, sequenced in a study of cytotoxic CD8 clonotypes in ibrutinib-treated CLL. Profiled with immunoSEQ multiplex PCR; TCRdb holds only in-frame clones, not every one. The sample records roughly 250,000 clones, less than 75% being singletons. This material consisted of PBMCs, taken after 24 months of ibrutinib treatment. These receptors were obtained from a human donor with chronic lymphocytic leukemia.

The chain uses TRBV15 and TRBJ2-3, with 9 bases lining up with TRBD2. Germline CDR1 reads LNHNV; CDR2 reads YYDKDF (reference sequence). The CDR3 extends over 16 amino acids. The ends lost 0 bases at V and 2 bases at J; junction bases unmatched: 3. The CDR3 loop reads CATSRDLAGLTDTQYF. The CDR3 nucleotides are TGTGCCACCAGCAGAGATCTAGCGGGGCTCACAGATACGCAGTATTTT.

This clone was seen a handful of times. The chain is built from TRBV28 and TRBJ2-7; D may be TRBD2 (6 bases). Trimming stripped 4 bases from V and 0 bases from J, with 10 bases between. There are 14 residues in the CDR3. Germline CDR1 reads MDHEN; CDR2 reads SYDVKM. This CDR3 reads CASSYRGSSYEQYF. The CDR3 nucleotides read TGTGCCAGCAGTTACCGGGGGAGCTCCTACGAGCAGTACTTC.

This chain uses TRBV5-4 with TRBJ2-7; 7 nucleotides match TRBD2. The CDR3 length is 14 residues. The junction had 6 bases not matched to a gene; V was cut back by 0 bases and J by 6 bases. From germline, CDR1 is SGHNT and CDR2 YYREEE (reference sequence). The CDR3 sequence is CASSLGLAEGEQYF. The CDR3 nucleotides are TGTGCCAGCAGCTTGGGGCTAGCGGAGGGCGAGCAGTACTTC.

V is TRBV18 and J is TRBJ2-5; D ambiguous. The germline V gene has CDR1 KGHSH and CDR2 LQKENI. The CDR3 length is 13 residues. Between the trimmed V and J ends, which lost 3 bases and 5 bases, there was a span of 10 bases. CDR3 in amino acids: CASSPYFGETQYF. In DNA, the CDR3 is TGTGCCAGCTCACCCTATTTCGGGGAGACCCAGTACTTC.

The CDR3 protein is CASSETQGALIFEQYF. CDR3 nucleotides: TGTGCCAGCAGTGAAACCCAGGGGGCCCTTATATTCGAGCAGTACTTC. J is TRBJ2-7 and V is TRBV6-1, with 8 bases lining up with TRBD1. Germline trimming cut 2 bases from V and 6 bases from J; bases unmatched to any gene: 12. The CDR3 totals 16 residues. Germline CDR1 reads MNHNS; CDR2 reads SASEGT.

The chain is built from TRBV7-9 and TRBJ2-5; D is possibly TRBD1 (5 bases). Germline CDR1 reads SEHNR; CDR2 reads FQNEAQ (reference sequence). This CDR3 spans 15 amino acids. V gave up 4 bases and J gave up 5 bases, with 17 bases separating them. This chain's CDR3 is CASSYRTPVSETQYF. The CDR3 DNA sequence: TGTGCCAGCAGCTATAGGACACCCGTTAGTGAGACCCAGTACTTC.

This chain uses TRBV6-5 with TRBJ2-2; D might be TRBD1 or TRBD2, each matching 5 bases. This CDR3 comprises 14 residues. Looked up from germline, CDR1 is MNHEY and CDR2 is SVGAGI. The V end was cut by 6 bases, the J end by 6 bases, with 14 bases between. CDR3 sequence reads: CASSLLRDAGELFF. The DNA of the CDR3 is TGTGCCAGCAGCCTCCTCAGGGACGCCGGGGAGCTGTTTTTT.

The rearrangement links TRBV4-2 to TRBJ2-7; D uncertain. V was cut by 5 bases and J by 5 bases, with 7 bases left in between. Germline-derived CDR1 and CDR2 are LGHNA and YNFKEQ. This CDR3 has 11 amino acids. The CDR3 nucleotides are TGTGCCAGCAGCTTCCAGCACGAGCAGTACTTC. It specifies CASSFQHEQYF.

V and J are TRBV15 and TRBJ1-4, with a weak D call TRBD1 (5 bases). The CDR3 is 14 amino acids. V was pared by 3 bases and J by 8 bases, with 13 bases between. CDR1 LNHNV and CDR2 YYDKDF come from the germline V gene (reference sequence). CDR3 amino acids: CATSRGSAGEKLFF. CDR3 sequence (DNA): TGTGCCACCAGCAGGGGGTCCGCAGGGGAAAAACTGTTTTTT.

The chain couples TRBV7-2 to TRBJ2-7; tentative D call: TRBD2 (5 bases). Deletions cut 3 bases from V and 0 bases from J, with 15 bases between. The CDR3 is 16 amino acids. Germline-derived CDR1 and CDR2 are SGHTA and FQGNSA. The DNA of the CDR3 is TGTGCCAGCAGCTTTTTGTCCGGGATCCCCTCCTACGAGCAGTACTTC. Protein: CASSFLSGIPSYEQYF.

The CDR3 DNA reads as TGTGCCAGCAGTTCCATCCGAAACACTGAAGCTTTCTTT. This translates into CASSSIRNTEAFF. The chain uses TRBV27 and TRBJ1-1; D remains unclear. CDR3 length: 13 amino acids. V shed 4 bases and J shed 2 bases, with 8 bases lying between them. Germline V gives CDR1 MNHEY, CDR2 SMNVEV (reference sequence).

V is TRBV28 and J is TRBJ1-4; D gene unclear. The V and J ends lost 6 bases and 0 bases respectively, with 2 bases between them. From germline, CDR1 is MDHEN and CDR2 SYDVKM. The CDR3 covers 12 residues. The DNA of the CDR3 is TGTGCCAGCAGCGCAACTAATGAAAAACTGTTTTTT. It translates to CASSATNEKLFF. The whole variable domain, filled in from reference TRBV28 and TRBJ1-4, reads DVKVTQSSRYLVKRTGEKVFLECVQDMDHENMFWYRQDPGLGLRLIYFSYDVKMKEKGDIPEGYSVSREKKERFSLILESASTNQTSMYLCASSATNEKLFFGSGTQLSVL.

This sequence joins TRBV29-1 and TRBJ2-7; 10 nucleotides agree with TRBD2. The CDR3 contains 17 residues. J was trimmed by 1 base and V by 0 bases; bases with no gene match: 9. Germline lookup yields CDR1 SQVTM and CDR2 ANQGSEA. The CDR3 spells CSVEEGAFSGRSYEQYF. The CDR3 DNA sequence: TGCAGCGTTGAAGAGGGGGCCTTTAGCGGGAGGTCCTACGAGCAGTACTTC.

The chain employs TRBV6-6 and TRBJ2-5, with D hard to call. The germline CDR1 and CDR2 sequences are MNHNY and SVGAGI (reference sequence). The V end was cut by 0 bases, the J end by 4 bases, with 15 bases between. The CDR3 is 16 residues long. DNA for the CDR3: TGTGCCAGCAGTTACTCGAAAGCGTTCGGTGGAGAGACCCAGTACTTC. Amino acid sequence: CASSYSKAFGGETQYF.

The rearrangement links TRBV9 to TRBJ2-1; 10 positions match TRBD1. Germline V gives CDR1 SGDLS, CDR2 YYNGEE. After removal of 3 bases from V and 7 bases from J, the junction contained 16 bases not matched to a gene. This CDR3 is built from 18 residues. The CDR3 loop is CASSGRDRGFVRVNEQFF. The CDR3 bases are TGTGCCAGCAGCGGCCGGGACAGGGGTTTTGTTAGGGTTAATGAGCAGTTCTTC. Full variable domain (rest looked up from reference TRBV9 and TRBJ2-1): DSGVTQTPKHLITATGQRVTLRCSPRSGDLSVYWYQQSLDQGLQFLIQYYNGEERAKGNILERFSAQQFPDLHSELNLSSLELGDSALYFCASSGRDRGFVRVNEQFFGPGTRLTVL.

The chain carries TRBV27 and TRBJ2-7; tentative D call: TRBD2 (5 bases). V lost 2 bases, J lost 3 bases, and 8 bases lay in between. Per the germline V gene, CDR1 is MNHEY and CDR2 is SMNVEV (reference sequence). The CDR3 consists of 13 residues. The CDR3 region has the DNA TGTGCCAGCAGTTTAGGACTGGTCTACGAGCAGTACTTC. It codes for CASSLGLVYEQYF.

This chain links TRBV28 with TRBJ2-3; D may correspond to TRBD1 or TRBD2 (5 bases each). From germline, CDR1 is MDHEN and CDR2 SYDVKM. V was cut by 6 bases and J by 2 bases, with 18 bases left in between. This CDR3 contains 16 residues. The CDR3 sequence: CASSSPGEGSTDTQYF. The DNA of the CDR3 is TGTGCCAGCAGCTCACCCGGTGAGGGGTCCACAGATACGCAGTATTTT.

The chain carries TRBV4-3 and TRBJ2-7; a weak D match, TRBD2 (5 bases). Germline V gene sequence: CDR1 LGHNA, CDR2 YSLEER. The CDR3 has 13 amino acids. Between the trimmed V and J ends, which lost 4 bases and 4 bases, there was a span of 11 bases. CDR3 loop: CASSRLRGYEQYF. The DNA of the CDR3 is TGCGCCAGCAGCCGACTTCGGGGATACGAGCAGTACTTC.

V is TRBV2 and J is TRBJ1-5; no clear D. Trimming took 3 bases from V and 5 from J, leaving 8 bases between them. Germline V CDR1 and CDR2: SNHLY, FYNNEI. This CDR3 is built from 13 residues. The CDR3 loop is CASSEGFDQPQHF. CDR3 bases: TGTGCCAGCAGTGAGGGATTTGATCAGCCCCAGCATTTT.

This chain joins TRBV7-9 and TRBJ2-7; no reliable D call. This CDR3 has 15 amino acids. V was trimmed by 2 bases and J by 0 bases, leaving 11 bases between them. Looked up from germline, CDR1 is SEHNR and CDR2 is FQNEAQ (reference sequence). The CDR3 loop reads CASSLRAVFSYEQYF. The CDR3 nucleotides are TGTGCCAGCAGCTTACGGGCCGTCTTCTCCTACGAGCAGTACTTC.

This clone has more than one count but fewer than ten. J is TRBJ1-3 and V is TRBV10-3; tentative D call: TRBD1 (5 bases). The CDR3 spans 15 residues. The germline V and J ends were trimmed by 6 bases and 3 bases, with 15 bases remaining between them. The V gene's germline CDR1 is ENHRY and CDR2 SYGVKD. In DNA form, the CDR3 reads TGTGCCATCAGCGAGCAGGGTATTAGTGGAAACACCATATATTTT. It translates to CAISEQGISGNTIYF.

The chain recombines TRBV4-1 with TRBJ2-3; D uncertain. Germline CDR1 and CDR2: MGHRA and YSYEKL. CDR3 length equals 13 residues. V was clipped by 0 bases and J by 5 bases, with 6 bases between them. The CDR3 region has the DNA TGCGCCAGCAGCCAAGATAGAAGAGATACGCAGTATTTT. Protein: CASSQDRRDTQYF.

V usage is TRBV9 and J usage is TRBJ2-7, with a possible D match to TRBD1 (5 bases). The CDR3 extends over 13 amino acids. Germline V CDR1 and CDR2: SGDLS, YYNGEE. Between the trimmed V and J ends, which lost 3 bases and 5 bases, there was a span of 12 bases. In DNA, the CDR3 is TGTGCCAGCAGCGATGACAGAGGCCACGAGCAGTACTTC. Protein: CASSDDRGHEQYF.

The chain couples TRBV7-9 to TRBJ1-3; D ambiguous. Germline values: CDR1 SEHNR, CDR2 FQNEAQ (reference sequence). Trimming took 3 bases from V and 0 from J, leaving 12 bases between them. The CDR3 extends over 16 amino acids. This CDR3 reads CASSFSYDNSGNTIYF. CDR3 nucleotide sequence: TGTGCCAGCAGCTTCAGCTACGACAACTCTGGAAACACCATATATTTT.

The rearrangement joins TRBV2 to TRBJ1-5, with D uncertain. Trimming removed 3 bases from V and 3 bases from J, with 15 bases in between. CDR1 and CDR2 from the germline V gene are SNHLY and FYNNEI. This CDR3 comprises 16 residues. The CDR3, as DNA: TGTGCCAGCAGTGATCGAAAGACACGCTTCAATCAGCCCCAGCATTTT. Its translation: CASSDRKTRFNQPQHF.

This chain connects TRBV4-2 to TRBJ1-4; 11 nucleotides line up with TRBD1. The CDR3 totals 16 residues. J lost 8 bases, V lost 0 bases, and 5 bases had no gene match. Per the germline V gene, CDR1 is LGHNA and CDR2 is YNFKEQ. The CDR3 spells CASSQDRGQGEEKLFF. The CDR3 region has the DNA TGTGCCAGCAGCCAAGACAGGGGACAGGGGGAGGAAAAACTGTTTTTT.

This clone was seen a single time. The rearrangement uses TRBV4-3 and TRBJ2-7; 12 bases line up with TRBD1. Germline CDR1 and CDR2: LGHNA and YSLEER. This CDR3 is built from 16 residues. V was clipped by 1 base and J by 7 bases; unmatched bases: 8. This chain's CDR3 is CASSQGPGTGGWEQYF. CDR3 nucleotide sequence: TGCGCCAGCAGCCAAGGGCCCGGGACAGGGGGCTGGGAGCAGTACTTC.

The chain carries TRBV6-6 and TRBJ1-2; D not certain. Germline V CDR1 and CDR2: MNHNY, SVGAGI (reference sequence). The V end lost 4 bases, the J end lost 7 bases, and 16 bases lay between the germline ends. CDR3 length: 14 amino acids. The CDR3 DNA reads TGTGCCAGCAGTTCCGGACCGCCCCGCGGTGGCTACACCTTC. Translated: CASSSGPPRGGYTF.

This clone was observed a few times. The rearrangement links TRBV6-5 to TRBJ2-1; TRBD2 is a possible D gene (6 bases). Per the germline V gene, CDR1 is MNHEY and CDR2 is SVGAGI. This CDR3 has 14 amino acids. Trimming cost V 0 bases and J 5 bases, with 8 bases left between them. The CDR3 region has the DNA TGTGCCAGCAGTTACTCGCGGGATCACAATGAGCAGTTCTTC. It encodes CASSYSRDHNEQFF.

V and J are TRBV4-2 and TRBJ2-7, with D unresolved. The CDR3 extends over 13 amino acids. Per germline, CDR1 LGHNA and CDR2 YNFKEQ. V lost 1 base to trimming and J lost 1 base, with 5 bases between them. The CDR3 loop reads CASSQVSSYEQYF. As DNA, the CDR3 is TGTGCCAGCAGCCAAGTCAGTTCCTACGAGCAGTACTTC.

This chain joins TRBV7-2 and TRBJ2-1; D unresolved. The germline V gene has CDR1 SGHTA and CDR2 FQGNSA. V was trimmed by 1 base and J by 8 bases, leaving 15 bases between them. The CDR3 is made up of 15 amino acids. This CDR3 is CASSLGFTQWDEQFF. CDR3 sequence (DNA): TGTGCCAGCAGCTTAGGATTTACCCAATGGGATGAGCAGTTCTTC.

The rearrangement joins TRBV9 to TRBJ1-3; TRBD1 might be the D (5 bases). The CDR3 contains 14 residues. V dropped 2 bases and J dropped 2 bases, with 8 bases sitting between them. Germline assignment: CDR1 SGDLS and CDR2 YYNGEE. CDR3 residues: CASSVTDPGNTIYF. The CDR3 region has the DNA TGTGCCAGCAGCGTGACAGATCCTGGAAACACCATATATTTT.